The present T cell receptor beta chain was sequenced within a study of CD8 T cell repertoires and HIV-1 epitope variants. Study-wide background: Control wells had CMV/EBV/flu peptides, negative Ebola AY9, or no peptide. Tested: three Gag epitope families, Nef HW9 and YT9. T cells were cultured for more than nine days with cytokines added on days 3 and 7.

This clone was seen a few times. The antigen remains unidentified. Assay: immunoSEQ multiplex PCR; the TCRdb copy retains only in-frame clones and omits some. This sample carries about 90,000 clones, around 75% of them seen once, and the ten largest clones take under 30%. V shed 1 base and J shed 0 bases, with 7 bases lying between them. Germline V lookup: CDR1 SGHVS, CDR2 FNYEAQ. The CDR3 length is 15 residues. Study-level findings and limits: Under 10 antigen-specific TCR beta clonotypes were found; roughly six seemed cross-reactive to variants.

V is TRBV7-6 and J is TRBJ1-3; D is unclear. The sample consisted of uncultured baseline CD8+ T cells from peripheral blood mononuclear cells (PBMCs). The source is a male donor with HIV. The CDR3 region has the DNA TGTGCCAGCAGCTTAGGGGCAGCCTCTGGAAACACCATATATTTT. The encoded protein is CASSLGAASGNTIYF. Full variable domain (outside the CDR3, taken from reference TRBV7-6 and TRBJ1-3): GAGVSQSPRYKVTKRGQDVALRCDPISGHVSLYWYRQALGQGPEFLTYFNYEAQQDKSGLPNDRFSAERPEGSISTLTIQRTEQRDSAMYRCASSLGAASGNTIYFGEGSWLTVV.